This entry features one TCR beta chain sequence. This CDR3 is built from 15 residues. Germline CDR1 and CDR2: KGHSH and LQKENI. V trimming: 1 base; J trimming: 1 base; junction bases outside the gene matches: 1. This sample stems from a study of blood T cell repertoires in COVID-19. Seattle's cohort entered during active infection and was followed longitudinally. Authors' data handling: Amplified reference gene primers provided the basis for estimating nucleated cell counts. Clones were sequenced by immunoSEQ multiplex PCR, and TCRdb holds only the in-frame ones, with some missing. V, J and clone size reflect that table, while D and trimming were determined from the DNA. The sample lists a few hundred thousand clones; approximately 92% were seen once.

The chain carries TRBV18 and TRBJ1-3, with 7 bases identical to TRBD1. The sequenced sample was peripheral blood. This clonotype originated in a person aged 18-30 years with COVID-19, enrolled during active disease. The CDR3 is CASSPQGQSGNTIYF. CDR3 coding DNA: TGTGCCAGCTCACCACAGGGACAGTCTGGAAACACCATATATTTT.